One and the same sample provided the 2 T cell receptor beta chains below, sequenced in a study of CXCR3-negative and CXCR3-positive naive CD8 T cells. The TRB libraries of cDNA were built by UMI-labeled 5' RACE. TCRdb re-analyzed the 5' RACE reads; it lists each CDR3 protein once, without DNA. This sample's clone table lists around 24,000 distinct CDR3 sequences. The sample was naive CXCR3- CD8+ T cells from blood. As to subset: CD45RO-CCR7+CD27+CD95- naive CD8+ T cells lacking CXCR3 (TNR3-). Every receptor here comes from a human donor in good health. Some clones in this sample may be carry-over from other donors' samples.

The rearrangement joins TRBV7-2 to TRBJ2-5; TCRdb selects TRBD1, and the lack of DNA leaves this call unchecked. The CDR3 is made up of 16 amino acids. Germline CDR1 is SGHTA and CDR2 is FQGNSA. This CDR3 reads CASSLNRGRIPETQYF. Based on the CDR3 plus reference TRBV7-2 and TRBJ2-5, the full variable domain is GAGVSQSPSNKVTEKGKDVELRCDPISGHTALYWYRQSLGQGLEFLIYFQGNSAPDKSGLPSDRFSAERTGGSVSTLTIQRTQQEDSAVYLCASSLNRGRIPETQYFGPGTRLLVL.

The chain uses TRBV6-2 or TRBV6-3 and TRBJ2-7; TCRdb names TRBD1, which stays unverified in the absence of DNA. The CDR3 covers 14 residues. The germline CDR1 and CDR2 sequences are MNHEY and SVGEGT. CDR3 in amino acids: CASSYLGHGMEQYF.